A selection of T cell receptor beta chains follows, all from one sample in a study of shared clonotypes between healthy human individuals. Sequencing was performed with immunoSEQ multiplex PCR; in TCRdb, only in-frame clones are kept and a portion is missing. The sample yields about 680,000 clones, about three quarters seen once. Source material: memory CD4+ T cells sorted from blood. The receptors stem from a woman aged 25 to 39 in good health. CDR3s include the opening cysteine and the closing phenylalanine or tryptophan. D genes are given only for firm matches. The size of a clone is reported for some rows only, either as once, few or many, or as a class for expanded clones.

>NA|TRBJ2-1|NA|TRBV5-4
CASSFRAGNEQFF
TGTGCCAGCAGCTTCAGGGCCGGCAATGAGCAGTTCTTC
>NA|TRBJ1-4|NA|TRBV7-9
CASSRGEGKLFF
TGTGCCAGCAGCCGTGGGGAAGGAAAACTGTTTTTT
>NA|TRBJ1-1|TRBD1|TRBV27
CASGRTGGWTEAFF
TGTGCCAGCGGGAGGACAGGGGGATGGACTGAAGCTTTCTTT
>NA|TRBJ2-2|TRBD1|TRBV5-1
CASSLAFNAGTGNTGELFF
TGCGCCAGCAGCTTGGCCTTCAACGCCGGGACAGGAAACACCGGGGAGCTGTTTTTT
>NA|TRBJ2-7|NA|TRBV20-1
CSARQGYEQYF
TGCAGTGCTAGACAGGGCTACGAGCAGTACTTC
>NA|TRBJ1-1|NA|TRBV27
CASIKRIGTEAFF
TGTGCCAGCATCAAGAGAATCGGCACTGAAGCTTTCTTT
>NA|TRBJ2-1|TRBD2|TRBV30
CAWTALAGVYNEQFF
TGTGCCTGGACCGCACTAGCGGGAGTCTACAATGAGCAGTTCTTC
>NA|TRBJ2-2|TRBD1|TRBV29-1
CSAKTGTGSTGELFF
TGCAGCGCTAAAACCGGGACAGGGTCCACCGGGGAGCTGTTTTTT
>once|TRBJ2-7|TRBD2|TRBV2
CASRQSRTSGTYEQYF
TGTGCCAGCAGGCAGAGTAGGACTAGCGGGACCTACGAGCAGTACTTC
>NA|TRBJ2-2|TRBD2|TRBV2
CASNLAGGNTGELFF
TGTGCCAGCAATCTAGCGGGAGGAAACACCGGGGAGCTGTTTTTT
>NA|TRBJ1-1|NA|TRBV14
CASSPLGTLNTEAFF
TGTGCCAGCAGCCCCCTAGGGACATTGAACACTGAAGCTTTCTTT
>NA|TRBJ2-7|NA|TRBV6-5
CASSYGRMNEQYF
TGTGCCAGCAGTTACGGCAGGATGAACGAGCAGTACTTC
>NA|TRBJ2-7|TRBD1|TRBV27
CASSKTQGAPSYEQYF
TGTGCCAGCAGCAAAACCCAGGGGGCGCCAAGCTACGAGCAGTACTTC
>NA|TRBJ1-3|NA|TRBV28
CASSLRPLNTIYF
TGTGCCAGCAGTTTAAGACCTTTAAACACCATATATTTT
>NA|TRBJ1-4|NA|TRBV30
CAWSVLLGGETNEKLFF
TGTGCCTGGAGTGTACTTTTAGGGGGGGAAACTAATGAAAAACTGTTTTTT
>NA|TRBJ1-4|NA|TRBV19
CASSIMESANEKLFF
TGTGCCAGTAGTATAATGGAGTCAGCTAATGAAAAACTGTTTTTT
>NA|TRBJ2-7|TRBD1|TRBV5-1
CASSGHGQGINEQYF
TGCGCCAGCAGCGGGCATGGACAGGGGATCAACGAGCAGTACTTC
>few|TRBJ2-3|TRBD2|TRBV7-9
CASSQGTSGIPDTQYF
TGTGCCAGCAGTCAAGGGACTAGCGGGATCCCAGATACGCAGTATTTT
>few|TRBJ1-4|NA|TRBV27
CASSLQGSGEKLFF
TGTGCCAGCAGCTTACAGGGTAGCGGTGAAAAACTGTTTTTT
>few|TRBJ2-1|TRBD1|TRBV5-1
CASSIDRVSYNEQFF
TGCGCCAGCAGCATAGACAGGGTCTCCTACAATGAGCAGTTCTTC
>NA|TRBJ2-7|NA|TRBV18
CASSRRPQEVHEQYF
TGTGCCAGCTCACGTAGACCCCAAGAAGTCCACGAGCAGTACTTC
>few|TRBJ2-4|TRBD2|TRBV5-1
CASSWGTSGNIQYF
TGCGCCAGCAGCTGGGGGACTAGCGGAAACATTCAGTACTTC
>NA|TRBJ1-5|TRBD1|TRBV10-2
CASSPGQIDQPQHF
TGCGCCAGCAGCCCGGGACAGATTGACCAGCCCCAGCATTTT
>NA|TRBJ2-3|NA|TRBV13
CASSPRTNEDTQYF
TGTGCCAGCAGCCCCCGGACTAATGAAGATACGCAGTATTTT
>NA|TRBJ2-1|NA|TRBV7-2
CASSLEGLRSSEQFF
TGTGCCAGCAGCTTAGAGGGCCTCCGAAGTAGTGAGCAGTTCTTC
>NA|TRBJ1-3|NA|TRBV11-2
CASSLAGVSGNTIYF
TGTGCCAGCAGCTTAGCGGGCGTTTCTGGAAACACCATATATTTT
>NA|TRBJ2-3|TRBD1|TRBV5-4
CASSSDRVSADTQYF
TGTGCCAGCAGTTCCGACAGGGTTAGTGCAGATACGCAGTATTTT
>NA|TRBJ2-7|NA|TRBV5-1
CASAQVAGSYEQYF
TGCGCCAGCGCCCAAGTGGCAGGGTCCTACGAGCAGTACTTC
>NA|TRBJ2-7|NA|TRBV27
CAYVTSWAYEQYF
TGTGCCTACGTCACGAGTTGGGCTTACGAGCAGTACTTC
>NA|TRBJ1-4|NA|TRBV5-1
CASSLESSASTKLFF
TGCGCCAGCAGCTTGGAATCTTCGGCCTCCACAAAACTGTTTTTT
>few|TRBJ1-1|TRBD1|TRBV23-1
CASSQRTGGRTEAFF
TGCGCCAGCAGTCAAAGGACAGGAGGTCGGACTGAAGCTTTCTTT
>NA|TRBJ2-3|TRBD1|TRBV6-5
CASCYRTGFTDTQYF
TGTGCCAGCTGCTACCGGACAGGCTTCACAGATACGCAGTATTTT
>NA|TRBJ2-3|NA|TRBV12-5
CASGLSSTDTQYF
TGTGCTAGTGGTTTGTCAAGCACAGATACGCAGTATTTT
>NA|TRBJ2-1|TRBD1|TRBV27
CASSSTGDEQFF
TGTGCCAGCAGTTCTACAGGGGATGAGCAGTTCTTC
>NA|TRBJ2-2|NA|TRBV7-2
CASSRSVAGELFF
TGTGCCAGCAGCAGATCAGTCGCCGGGGAGCTGTTTTTT
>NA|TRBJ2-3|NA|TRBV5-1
CASSLIGRGTDTQYF
TGCGCCAGCAGCTTGATCGGCAGGGGAACAGATACGCAGTATTTT
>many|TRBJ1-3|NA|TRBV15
CATSRTPSNTIYF
TGTGCCACCAGCAGGACACCCAGTAACACCATATATTTT
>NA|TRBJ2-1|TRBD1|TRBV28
CASRTGTYNEQFF
TGTGCCAGCCGGACAGGGACCTACAATGAGCAGTTCTTC
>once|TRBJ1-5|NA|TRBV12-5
CASAVGNGNQPQHF
TGTGCTAGTGCCGTGGGGAATGGCAATCAGCCCCAGCATTTT
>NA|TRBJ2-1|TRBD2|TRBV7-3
CASSLNLAGDNEQFF
TGTGCCAGCAGCTTAAACCTAGCGGGGGACAATGAGCAGTTCTTC